Here is one TCR beta chain with its context. The data are from a study of beta chain features in type 1 diabetes. Reverse transcription of all isolated RNA meant that expressed TCRB transcripts were sequenced. The table came from immunoSEQ multiplex PCR; TCRdb's copy has only in-frame clones and leaves some out. The data show 620,000 or so clones, about 14% seen once. This CDR3 spans 13 amino acids. Germline CDR1 is SSHAT and CDR2 is FNYEAQ (reference sequence). The V and J ends lost 3 bases and 2 bases respectively, with 7 bases between them. Specimen: naive CD4+ T cells from blood. This chain links TRBV7-7 with TRBJ2-5; D is undetermined. The receptor was isolated from a man between 18 and 29 years old in good health. CDR3 DNA sequence: TGTGCCAGCAGCTTCCTCCGACAAGAGACCCAGTACTTC. Residues: CASSFLRQETQYF.